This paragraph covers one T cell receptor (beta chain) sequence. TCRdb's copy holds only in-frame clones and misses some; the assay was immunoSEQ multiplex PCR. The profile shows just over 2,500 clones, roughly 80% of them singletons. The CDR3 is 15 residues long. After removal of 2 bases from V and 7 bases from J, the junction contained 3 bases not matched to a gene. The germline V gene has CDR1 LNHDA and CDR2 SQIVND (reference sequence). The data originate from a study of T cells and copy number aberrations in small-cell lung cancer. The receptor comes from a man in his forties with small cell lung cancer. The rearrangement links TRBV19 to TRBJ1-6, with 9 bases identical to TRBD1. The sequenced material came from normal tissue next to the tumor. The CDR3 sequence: CASSITGQGNSPLHF. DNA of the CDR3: TGTGCCAGTAGTATAACTGGACAGGGGAATTCACCCCTCCACTTT.